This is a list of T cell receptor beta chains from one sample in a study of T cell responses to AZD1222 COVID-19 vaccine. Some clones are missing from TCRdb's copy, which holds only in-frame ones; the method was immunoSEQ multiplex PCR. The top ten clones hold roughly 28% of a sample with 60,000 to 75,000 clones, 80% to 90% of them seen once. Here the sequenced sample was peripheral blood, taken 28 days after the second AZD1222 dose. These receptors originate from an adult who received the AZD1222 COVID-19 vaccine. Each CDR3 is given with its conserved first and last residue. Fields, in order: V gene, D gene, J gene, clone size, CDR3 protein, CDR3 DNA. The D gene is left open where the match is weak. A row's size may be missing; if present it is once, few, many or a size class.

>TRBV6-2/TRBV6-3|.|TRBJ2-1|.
CASSLNSGLYNEQFF
TGTGCCAGCAGCCTCAATAGCGGCCTCTACAATGAGCAGTTCTTC
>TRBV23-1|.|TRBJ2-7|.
CASSHRTVCYEQYF
TGCGCCAGCAGTCACCGGACCGTCTGTTACGAGCAGTACTTC
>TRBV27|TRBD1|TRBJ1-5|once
CASSPRTGLGQPQHF
TGTGCCAGCAGTCCTCGGACAGGCCTTGGTCAGCCCCAGCATTTT
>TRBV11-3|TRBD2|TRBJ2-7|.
CASSLGGRLYEQYF
TGTGCCAGCAGCTTAGGCGGGAGGCTCTACGAGCAGTACTTC
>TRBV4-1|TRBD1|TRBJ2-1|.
CASSQGDSSSYNEQFF
TGCGCCAGCAGCCAAGGGGACAGCAGCTCCTACAATGAGCAGTTCTTC
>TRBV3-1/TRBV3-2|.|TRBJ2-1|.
CASSRGTNNEQFF
TGTGCCAGCAGCCGGGGGACCAACAATGAGCAGTTCTTC
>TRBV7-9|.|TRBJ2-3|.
CASRNDRNYGTDTQYF
TGTGCCAGCAGAAATGACAGGAATTACGGCACAGATACGCAGTATTTT
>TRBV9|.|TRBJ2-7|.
CASSASHGSYEQYF
TGTGCCAGCAGCGCATCCCATGGATCCTACGAGCAGTACTTC
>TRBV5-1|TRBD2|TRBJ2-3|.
CASTQTSGTDTQYF
TGCGCCTCCACCCAGACTAGCGGCACAGATACGCAGTATTTT
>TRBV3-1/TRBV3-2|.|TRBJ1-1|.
CASSHQVGFPNTEAFF
TGTGCCAGCAGCCACCAGGTCGGGTTTCCGAACACTGAAGCTTTCTTT
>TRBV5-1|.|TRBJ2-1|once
CASSFPRGNHNEQFF
TGCGCCAGCAGCTTTCCGCGCGGGAACCACAATGAGCAGTTCTTC
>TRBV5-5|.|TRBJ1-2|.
CASSLEGVTIGYTF
TGTGCCAGCAGCTTGGAGGGGGTAACGATCGGCTACACCTTC
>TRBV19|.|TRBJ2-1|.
CASSSGMAVNEQFF
TGTGCCTCAAGTAGTGGGATGGCGGTGAATGAGCAGTTCTTC
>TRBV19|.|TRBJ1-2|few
CASRWGARSGYTF
TGTGCCAGTCGGTGGGGAGCGCGAAGCGGCTACACCTTC
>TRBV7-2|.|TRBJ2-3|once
CASSLGRGADTQYF
TGTGCCAGCAGCTTAGGGAGGGGGGCAGATACGCAGTATTTT
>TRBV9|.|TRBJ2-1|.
CASSPQGNSYNEQFF
TGTGCCAGCAGCCCGCAGGGGAATTCCTACAATGAGCAGTTCTTC
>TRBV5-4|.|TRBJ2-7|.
CASSYGPDEQYF
TGTGCCAGCAGCTACGGGCCCGACGAGCAGTACTTC
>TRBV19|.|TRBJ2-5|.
CASSLQGRETQYF
TGTGCCAGTAGTTTACAGGGACGGGAGACCCAGTACTTC
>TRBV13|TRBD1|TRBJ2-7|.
CASSRWTGDQEQYF
TGTGCCAGCAGCCGCTGGACAGGGGATCAAGAGCAGTACTTC
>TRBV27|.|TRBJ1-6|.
CASSPGVVGSPLHF
TGTGCCAGCAGCCCGGGAGTTGTTGGATCACCCCTCCACTTT
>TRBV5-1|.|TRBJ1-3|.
CASSLYRTAGGFSGNTIYF
TGCGCCAGCAGCTTATATAGGACAGCCGGAGGCTTCTCTGGAAACACCATATATTTT
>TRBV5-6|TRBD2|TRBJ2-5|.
CASSSGLGFQTQYF
TGTGCCAGCAGCTCCGGACTAGGTTTTCAGACCCAGTACTTC
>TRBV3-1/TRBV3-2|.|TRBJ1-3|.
CASSQVGPGSGNTIYF
TGTGCCAGCAGCCAAGTAGGGCCCGGGTCTGGAAACACCATATATTTT
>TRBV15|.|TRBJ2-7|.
CATSRSQGFYEQYF
TGTGCCACCAGCAGGTCCCAGGGCTTCTACGAGCAGTACTTC
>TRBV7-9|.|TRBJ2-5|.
CASSLAFAGQETQYF
TGTGCCAGCAGCTTAGCGTTTGCAGGGCAAGAGACCCAGTACTTC
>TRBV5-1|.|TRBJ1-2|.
CASSLGAGANYGYTF
TGCGCCAGCAGCTTGGGGGCAGGGGCTAACTATGGCTACACCTTC
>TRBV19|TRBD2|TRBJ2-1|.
CASSFSGRGYNEQFF
TGTGCCAGTAGCTTTAGCGGGAGAGGCTATAATGAGCAGTTCTTC
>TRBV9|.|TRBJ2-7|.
CASSPRGGGYYEQYF
TGTGCCAGCAGCCCTCGTGGAGGGGGCTACTACGAGCAGTACTTC
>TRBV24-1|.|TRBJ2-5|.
CATSDPPGETQYF
TGTGCCACCAGTGACCCCCCGGGAGAGACCCAGTACTTC
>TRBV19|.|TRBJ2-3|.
CASTPESRGSAADTQYF
TGTGCCAGTACCCCCGAGTCCCGGGGAAGCGCCGCAGATACGCAGTATTTT
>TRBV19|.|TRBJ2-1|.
CASSIEGTGKREQFF
TGTGCCAGTAGTATAGAGGGGACTGGGAAAAGAGAGCAGTTCTTC
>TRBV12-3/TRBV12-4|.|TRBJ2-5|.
CASRYSGEETQYF
TGTGCCAGCAGGTATAGCGGTGAAGAGACCCAGTACTTC
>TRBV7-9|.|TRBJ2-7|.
CASSLVLAEQYF
TGTGCCAGCAGCTTAGTCTTAGCGGAGCAGTACTTC
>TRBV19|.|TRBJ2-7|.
CASSVGRPYEQYF
TGTGCCAGTAGTGTAGGACGACCCTACGAGCAGTACTTC
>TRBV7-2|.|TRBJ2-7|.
CASSSGARWGYEQYF
TGTGCCAGCAGCTCTGGGGCTAGGTGGGGCTACGAGCAGTACTTC
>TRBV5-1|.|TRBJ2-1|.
CASSVVANEQFF
TGCGCCAGCAGCGTCGTAGCCAATGAGCAGTTCTTC
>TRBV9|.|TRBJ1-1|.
CASSLSGVMNTEAFF
TGTGCCAGCAGTTTATCAGGGGTCATGAACACTGAAGCTTTCTTT
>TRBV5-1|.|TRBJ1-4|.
CASSLVPGGIEKLFF
TGCGCCAGCAGCTTGGTTCCCGGCGGAATCGAAAAACTGTTTTTT
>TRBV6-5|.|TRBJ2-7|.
CASTTRQRAYEQYF
TGTGCCAGCACCACGAGGCAGCGAGCCTACGAGCAGTACTTC
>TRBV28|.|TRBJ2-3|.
CASSPRKAGYTDTQYF
TGTGCCAGCAGTCCAAGGAAGGCGGGGTACACAGATACGCAGTATTTT
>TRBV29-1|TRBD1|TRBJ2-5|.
CSVNPGQGIGTETQYF
TGCAGCGTAAATCCGGGACAGGGTATTGGTACGGAGACCCAGTACTTC
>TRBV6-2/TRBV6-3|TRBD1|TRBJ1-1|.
CASSRNRGPADTEAFF
TGTGCCAGCAGTCGCAACAGGGGGCCCGCTGACACTGAAGCTTTCTTT
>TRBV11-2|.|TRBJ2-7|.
CASSLGRGPRSPEQYF
TGTGCCAGCAGCTTAGGGAGGGGTCCGAGGAGCCCCGAGCAGTACTTC
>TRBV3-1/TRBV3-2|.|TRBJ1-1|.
CASSQGAGNTEAFF
TGTGCCAGCAGCCAAGGAGCTGGGAACACTGAAGCTTTCTTT
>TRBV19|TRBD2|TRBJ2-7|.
CASSPDLAGPYEQYF
TGTGCCAGTAGCCCGGACCTAGCGGGACCCTACGAGCAGTACTTC
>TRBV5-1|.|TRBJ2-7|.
CASSWAGETYEQYF
TGCGCCAGCAGCTGGGCCGGGGAAACCTACGAGCAGTACTTC
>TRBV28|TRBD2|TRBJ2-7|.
CATLGLADSYEQYF
TGTGCCACCCTGGGGCTAGCGGATTCCTACGAGCAGTACTTC
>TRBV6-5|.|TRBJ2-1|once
CASSGTLNEQFF
TGTGCCAGCAGCGGGACTCTCAATGAGCAGTTCTTC
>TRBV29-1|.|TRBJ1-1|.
CRANRFDTEAFF
TGCAGGGCAAACAGGTTCGACACTGAAGCTTTCTTT
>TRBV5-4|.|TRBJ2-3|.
CASSIGSPLLTDTQYF
TGTGCCAGCAGCATCGGGAGTCCCCTCCTCACCGATACGCAGTATTTT
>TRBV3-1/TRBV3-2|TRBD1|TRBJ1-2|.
CASSQLLTGGYGYTF
TGTGCCAGCAGCCAATTATTGACAGGGGGCTATGGCTACACCTTC
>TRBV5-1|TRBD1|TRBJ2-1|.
CASRQGLIISTDEQFF
TGCGCCAGCAGACAGGGGTTAATTATATCTACCGATGAGCAGTTCTTC
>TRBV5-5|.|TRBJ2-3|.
CASSLGSSLSTDTQYF
TGTGCCAGCAGCTTGGGGTCTTCATTGAGCACAGATACGCAGTATTTT
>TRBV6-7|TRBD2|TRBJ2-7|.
CASRSRLAGGPYEQYF
TGTGCCAGCAGGTCACGTCTAGCGGGAGGCCCCTACGAGCAGTACTTC
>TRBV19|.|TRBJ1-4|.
CASSRNEKLFF
TGTGCCAGTAGTAGGAATGAAAAACTGTTTTTT
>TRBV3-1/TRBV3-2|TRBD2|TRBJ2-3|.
CASSPRTSGGTDTQYF
TGTGCCAGCAGCCCCCGGACTAGCGGGGGCACAGATACGCAGTATTTT
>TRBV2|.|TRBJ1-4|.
CASSRQDEKLFF
TGTGCCAGCAGTCGTCAGGATGAAAAACTGTTTTTT
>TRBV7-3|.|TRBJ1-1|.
CASSLGGRGTEAFF
TGTGCCAGCAGCTTAGGGGGACGCGGCACTGAAGCTTTCTTT
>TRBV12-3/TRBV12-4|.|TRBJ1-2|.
CASSSGQNYGYTF
TGTGCCAGCAGTTCCGGACAGAACTATGGCTACACCTTC